What follows are 25 T cell receptor beta chains derived from one specimen sequenced in a study of a mutant IDH1 vaccine in newly diagnosed glioma. These receptors' antigens are unknown. The sample's time point: week 5, during vaccination. Topical imiquimod accompanied each vaccine dose, which consisted of 300 ug of mutant IDH1 20-mer peptide. Some clones are missing from TCRdb's copy, which holds only in-frame ones; the method was immunoSEQ multiplex PCR. The sample records 50,000 to 60,000 clones, about 77% being singletons. The sample consisted of PBMCs, taken from a glioma patient whose treatment included an IDH1 peptide vaccine. These receptors were obtained from a man aged 50-60 years with glioma.

The CDR3 bases are TGTGCCAGCAGCTTCGCGGACAGGGGGAACACTGAAGCTTTCTTT. It is translated as CASSFADRGNTEAFF. V and J are TRBV7-2 and TRBJ1-1; 9 nucleotides agree with TRBD1. With 3 bases clipped from V and 1 base from J, the junction kept 3 bases outside the gene matches. Germline V CDR1 and CDR2: SGHTA, FQGNSA. The CDR3 has 15 residues.

This clone is a singleton in its sample. The rearrangement links TRBV7-9 to TRBJ2-7; 8 nucleotides match TRBD1. Trimming at V came to 5 bases and at J to 3 bases, leaving 6 bases not matched to a gene. The CDR3 is 14 amino acids. Germline CDR1 reads SEHNR; CDR2 reads FQNEAQ (reference sequence). CDR3: CASSRRDRNYEQYF. CDR3 nucleotide sequence: TGTGCCAGCAGCCGCCGGGACAGGAACTACGAGCAGTACTTC.

The chain couples TRBV5-4 to TRBJ1-3, with 10 bases identical to TRBD1. Germline V CDR1 and CDR2: SGHNT, YYREEE (reference sequence). The CDR3 runs 16 residues. V shed 2 bases and J 1 base; nucleotides not matched to a gene: 3. The chain's CDR3 is CASSLGDRGSGNTIYF. The DNA for the CDR3 is TGTGCCAGCAGCTTAGGGGACAGGGGTTCTGGAAACACCATATATTTT.

CDR3 amino acids: CASKAGIGTEAFF. DNA for the CDR3: TGTGCCAGTAAGGCAGGGATTGGAACTGAAGCTTTCTTT. The chain links TRBV19 to TRBJ1-1; weak D call: TRBD1 (5 bases). There are 13 residues in the CDR3. The germline V and J ends were trimmed by 7 bases and 5 bases, with 14 bases remaining between them. CDR1 LNHDA and CDR2 SQIVND come from the germline V gene (reference sequence). Variable domain in full (rest from reference TRBV19 and TRBJ1-1): DGGITQSPKYLFRKEGQNVTLSCEQNLNHDAMYWYRQDPGQGLRLIYYSQIVNDFQKGDIAEGYSVSREKKESFPLTVTSAQKNPTAFYLCASKAGIGTEAFFGQGTRLTVV.

The chain combines TRBV19 with TRBJ1-1; TRBD1 might be the D (5 bases). The CDR3 contains 15 residues. Germline CDR1 LNHDA, CDR2 SQIVND (reference sequence). The CDR3 sequence is CAPGDVKVRKAEAFF. CDR3 nucleotide sequence: TGTGCTCCGGGGGACGTCAAAGTTAGGAAGGCTGAAGCTTTCTTT.

V and J are TRBV5-6 and TRBJ2-5, with D uncertain. Germline V gene data show CDR1 as SGHDT and CDR2 as YYEEEE. Trimming stripped 1 base from V and 1 base from J, with 5 bases between. This CDR3 region has 13 residues. In nucleotides, the CDR3 is TGTGCCAGCAGCTTGTCGGCCCAAGAGACCCAGTACTTC. This encodes CASSLSAQETQYF.

This chain connects TRBV6-5 to TRBJ1-2, with no clear D. V dropped 4 bases and J dropped 3 bases, with 15 bases sitting between them. Germline V gives CDR1 MNHEY, CDR2 SVGAGI. The CDR3 consists of 15 residues. CDR3 in DNA: TGTGCCAGCAGTTCCGGAGCTCCCCAATACTATGGCTACACCTTC. Its protein is CASSSGAPQYYGYTF.

The rearrangement links TRBV7-9 to TRBJ1-2; no definite D call. The CDR3 length is 11 residues. Germline V gives CDR1 SEHNR, CDR2 FQNEAQ (reference sequence). V gave up 5 bases and J gave up 7 bases, with 8 bases separating them. For the CDR3, the DNA is TGTGCCAGCAGCGAAGGCCTTGGCTACACCTTC. Amino acid sequence: CASSEGLGYTF. The variable domain in full, with the rest retrieved from reference TRBV7-9 and TRBJ1-2, is DTGVSQNPRHKITKRGQNVTFRCDPISEHNRLYWYRQTLGQGPEFLTYFQNEAQLEKSRLLSDRFSAERPKGSFSTLEIQRTEQGDSAMYLCASSEGLGYTFGSGTRLTVV.

The chain links TRBV11-2 to TRBJ2-3; D is ambiguous. V lost 5 bases, J lost 2 bases, and 11 bases lay in between. This CDR3 has 14 residues. Germline V gives CDR1 SGHAT, CDR2 FQNNGV. In nucleotides, the CDR3 is TGTGCCAGCAGCCTTGGGCCTTCCACAGATACGCAGTATTTT. This sequence encodes CASSLGPSTDTQYF.

The chain joins TRBV11-2 to TRBJ1-1; no clear D gene. Trimming cost V 0 bases and J 10 bases, with 12 bases left between them. This CDR3 is 13 amino acids long. Germline-derived CDR1 and CDR2 are SGHAT and FQNNGV. The CDR3: CASSLDLTQAAFF. CDR3 bases: TGTGCCAGCAGCTTAGATCTGACCCAAGCAGCTTTCTTT.

V usage is TRBV7-2 and J usage is TRBJ1-2; 9 bases are shared with TRBD1. Trimming at V came to 5 bases and at J to 4 bases, leaving 11 bases not matched to a gene. Germline V gene data show CDR1 as SGHTA and CDR2 as FQGNSA. CDR3 length equals 16 residues. This chain's CDR3 is CASSRDRDRGPYGYTF. In DNA form, the CDR3 reads TGTGCCAGCAGCCGGGACAGGGATAGGGGTCCCTATGGCTACACCTTC.

This sequence joins TRBV29-1 and TRBJ2-5, with 8 bases matching TRBD1. Looked up from germline, CDR1 is SQVTM and CDR2 is ANQGSEA. The CDR3 covers 16 residues. V shed 8 bases and J 1 base; nucleotides not matched to a gene: 15. CDR3 in amino acids: CSSIPMATGVQETQYF. Here the CDR3 DNA reads TGCAGCTCTATACCCATGGCGACAGGGGTCCAAGAGACCCAGTACTTC. Looking up the rest from reference TRBV29-1 and TRBJ2-5 gives the full variable domain: SAVISQKPSRDICQRGTSLTIQCQVDSQVTMMFWYRQQPGQSLTLIATANQGSEATYESGFVIDKFPISRPNLTFSTLTVSNMSPEDSSIYLCSSIPMATGVQETQYFGPGTRLLVL.

The chain couples TRBV7-2 to TRBJ1-1; 7 nucleotides line up with TRBD1. This CDR3 region has 15 residues. V was pared by 6 bases and J by 3 bases, with 10 bases of the junction left unmatched. Germline-derived CDR1 and CDR2 are SGHTA and FQGNSA. The CDR3 loop reads CASSWRGLRDTEAFF. The CDR3 bases are TGTGCCAGCAGTTGGAGGGGGCTCAGGGACACTGAAGCTTTCTTT.

The chain combines TRBV7-9 with TRBJ2-3; 9 nucleotides match TRBD1. V lost 5 bases, J lost 1 base, and 7 bases stayed unmatched. Germline loops: CDR1 SEHNR, CDR2 FQNEAQ (reference sequence). There are 16 residues in the CDR3. CDR3 sequence: CASSVTGGRGTDTQYF. The CDR3 DNA is TGTGCCAGCAGCGTTACAGGGGGCCGGGGCACAGATACGCAGTATTTT.

This clone was recorded once. For the CDR3, the DNA is TGTGCCAGCAGCCTGGCGGGGGGGGCAGAGACCCAGTACTTC. Protein sequence: CASSLAGGAETQYF. The gene calls are TRBV9 and TRBJ2-5; 9 bases are a match to TRBD2. There are 14 residues in the CDR3. The V and J ends lost 4 bases and 4 bases, in that order; junction bases with no gene match: 5. Germline-derived CDR1 and CDR2 are SGDLS and YYNGEE.

The CDR3 spells CASSLAGSTDTQYF. CDR3 sequence (DNA): TGTGCCAGCAGCTTGGCCGGAAGCACAGATACGCAGTATTTT. The chain recombines TRBV5-4 with TRBJ2-3; D is uncertain. This CDR3 contains 14 residues. V lost 0 bases, J lost 0 bases, and 5 bases lay in between. Germline lookup yields CDR1 SGHNT and CDR2 YYREEE (reference sequence).

The CDR3 nucleotides are TGCGCCAGCAGCCTCAGGGGTGCAACTAATGAAAAACTGTTTTTT. Protein product: CASSLRGATNEKLFF. The chain recombines TRBV4-3 with TRBJ1-4; maybe TRBD1 (6 bases). Trimming took 4 bases from V and 0 from J, leaving 9 bases between them. The CDR3 is made up of 15 amino acids. Germline V gene lookup returns CDR1 LGHNA and CDR2 YSLEER.

The chain joins TRBV19 to TRBJ2-7; D unclear. Trimming cost V 0 bases and J 0 bases, with 15 bases left between them. The CDR3 contains 17 residues. CDR1 and CDR2 from the germline V gene are LNHDA and SQIVND (reference sequence). CDR3 sequence: CASSIDPFRTTSYEQYF. The DNA of the CDR3 is TGTGCCAGTAGTATAGATCCTTTTCGGACCACCTCCTACGAGCAGTACTTC.

By frequency in the sample, this clone is medium-sized. An end of the junction does not agree with germline; a read error may underlie this. CDR3 sequence: CASILAGATGTQYF. For the CDR3, the DNA is TGTGCCAGCATTTTAGCGGGCGCCACCGGGACCCAGTACTTC. The chain couples TRBV28 to TRBJ2-5; TRBD2 aligns across 7 bases. CDR1 MDHEN and CDR2 SYDVKM come from the germline V gene. The CDR3 is 14 residues long. Supplemented by reference TRBV28 and TRBJ2-5, the full variable domain reads DVKVTQSSRYLVKRTGEKVFLECVQDMDHENMFWYRQDPGLGLRLIYFSYDVKMKEKGDIPEGYSVSREKKERFSLILESASTNQTSMYLCASILAGATGTQYFGPGTRLLVL.

There are a few counts of this clone. A read error may produce the germline difference seen at one junction end. J is TRBJ2-1 and V is TRBV7-7; tentative D call: TRBD2 (6 bases). Germline V gene lookup returns CDR1 SSHAT and CDR2 FNYEAQ (reference sequence). This CDR3 contains 15 residues. CDR3 nucleotide sequence: TGTGCTAGCAGCTTAGGGGTGGGGGGTTACAATGAGCAGTTCTTC. As protein: CASSLGVGGYNEQFF.

The chain has TRBV5-6 and TRBJ2-1, with 12 bases matching TRBD1. In germline, CDR1 is SGHDT, CDR2 YYEEEE. V gave up 3 bases and J gave up 7 bases; unmatched junction bases: 5. This CDR3 comprises 15 residues. The CDR3 spells CASSWDRGRLNEQFF. CDR3 in DNA: TGTGCCAGCAGCTGGGACAGGGGGCGGCTTAATGAGCAGTTCTTC.

This clone has more than one count but fewer than ten. The J gene is TRBJ2-1, the V gene TRBV7-2, with 10 bases that match TRBD2. There are 15 residues in the CDR3. V lost 1 base, J lost 8 bases, and 5 bases stayed unmatched. From germline, CDR1 is SGHTA and CDR2 FQGNSA. The chain's CDR3 is CASSLVPSGGYEQFF. In DNA, the CDR3 is TGTGCCAGCAGCTTAGTCCCTAGCGGGGGCTATGAGCAGTTCTTC.

This clone was counted between two and nine times. The chain combines TRBV11-3 with TRBJ1-1; D gene ambiguous. The V gene lost 2 bases and the J gene lost 3 bases, with 7 bases spanning the gap. Germline V lookup: CDR1 SGHNT, CDR2 YENEEA. This CDR3 has 13 amino acids. Here the CDR3 DNA reads TGTGCCAGCAGCTTACTGTTGGACACTGAAGCTTTCTTT. Protein: CASSLLLDTEAFF.

This clone was seen more than once but under ten times. This sequence joins TRBV2 and TRBJ1-1, with no clear D. Germline CDR1 SNHLY, CDR2 FYNNEI. Between the trimmed V and J ends, which lost 8 bases and 1 base, there was a span of 11 bases. CDR3 length: 13 residues. This CDR3 reads CASGERTNTEAFF. The CDR3 DNA is TGTGCCAGCGGGGAGCGGACGAACACTGAAGCTTTCTTT.

The chain combines TRBV19 with TRBJ1-5; D uncertain. Germline-derived CDR1 and CDR2 are LNHDA and SQIVND (reference sequence). Trimming took off 2 bases at V and 0 bases at J, with 11 bases between the two ends. The CDR3 length is 16 residues. The CDR3 loop is CASSINGVYSNQPQHF. The CDR3 bases are TGTGCCAGTAGTATAAACGGAGTTTATAGCAATCAGCCCCAGCATTTT.